Listed below are T cell receptor beta chains from one sample, sequenced in a study of long-term antiretroviral therapy in people with HIV. TCRdb's copy holds only in-frame clones and misses some; the assay was immunoSEQ multiplex PCR. The sample lists over 15,000 clones, around 89% seen once, with nearly 9.5% in the top ten. The sequencing used unsorted PBMCs, collected 4.2 years after starting antiretroviral therapy. The receptors were gathered from a man over 45 with HIV. Each CDR3 is given with its conserved first and last residue. A D gene is named only where the DNA matches it firmly. Some rows have no size entry. The others give once, few or many, or a class for an expanded clone.

clone_size	cdr3_length	v_call	d_call	j_call	cdr3_nt	cdr3_aa
NA	14	TRBV5-6	NA	TRBJ1-5	TGTGCCAGCAGCTTTTATGGGACTAATCAGCCCCAGCATTTT	CASSFYGTNQPQHF
NA	14	TRBV27	NA	TRBJ2-3	TGTGCCAGCACTAATCTGACACGCACAGATACGCAGTATTTT	CASTNLTRTDTQYF
NA	13	TRBV5-4	TRBD1	TRBJ1-1	TGTGCCAGCAGCCGACAGGGGAACACTGAAGCTTTCTTT	CASSRQGNTEAFF
once	12	TRBV2	NA	TRBJ1-2	TGTGCCAGCAGTGAAAAGCCAGCTGGCTACACCTTC	CASSEKPAGYTF
NA	13	TRBV30	TRBD1	TRBJ2-2	TGTGCCTGGAGTTCGACAGGGGTCGGGGAGCTGTTTTTT	CAWSSTGVGELFF
NA	13	TRBV6-5	NA	TRBJ1-2	TGTGCCAGCAGTGGACGGTCGACCTTGGGGTACACCTTC	CASSGRSTLGYTF
NA	18	TRBV19	NA	TRBJ1-6	TGTGCCAGTAGTATCCCCCCCTGGGGGCGGGGTAGGGGTTCACCCCTCCACTTT	CASSIPPWGRGRGSPLHF
NA	18	TRBV6-1	TRBD2	TRBJ2-1	TGTGCCAGCAGTGACGCCGGACTAGCGGGATTCCGTTACAATGAGCAGTTCTTC	CASSDAGLAGFRYNEQFF
NA	14	TRBV11-3	TRBD2	TRBJ2-7	TGTGCCAGCAGCCCTGGGGGGGTGTCCTACGAGCAGTACTTC	CASSPGGVSYEQYF
NA	15	TRBV5-4	NA	TRBJ1-2	TGTGCCAGCAGCTCGGCCAGGGAGGGTAGCTATGGCTACACCTTC	CASSSAREGSYGYTF
once	14	TRBV13	TRBD1	TRBJ2-2	TGTGCCAGCAGCTACCTGACAGGGGCCGGGGAGCTGTTTTTT	CASSYLTGAGELFF
NA	16	TRBV14	TRBD1	TRBJ2-7	TGTGCCAGCAGCCTTATTACAGGGGTGCTTCCCTACGAGCAGTACTTC	CASSLITGVLPYEQYF
NA	12	TRBV7-2	NA	TRBJ2-3	TGTGCCAGCAGCTTAGCGCGAGATACGCAGTATTTT	CASSLARDTQYF
NA	15	TRBV4-3	NA	TRBJ1-2	TGCGCCAGCAGCCAAGATTCCCGGGGGAACTATGGCTACACCTTC	CASSQDSRGNYGYTF
once	14	TRBV19	TRBD1	TRBJ1-1	TGTGCCAGCGGGACAGGGGACCTCAACACTGAAGCTTTCTTT	CASGTGDLNTEAFF
NA	15	TRBV6-5	NA	TRBJ1-3	TGTGCCAGCAGTTACGACAGAGGCTCTGGAAACACCATATATTTT	CASSYDRGSGNTIYF
NA	16	TRBV5-6	TRBD1	TRBJ1-4	TGTGCCAGCAGCCTCCCGGGACAGGGGGCTGAAGAAAAACTGTTTTTT	CASSLPGQGAEEKLFF